The 27 T cell receptor beta chains below all came from one sample that was sequenced in a study of patients and donors after allogeneic stem cell transplantation. TCRdb called the RT-PCR reads again in MiXCR, with one record for every CDR3 protein. The table shows 800,000 to 1,000,000 distinct CDR3 sequences, with around 17% occurring only once. Sequenced: blood, either unsorted or a sorted T cell fraction (not recorded which). Receptors were obtained from a human donor who was either an allogeneic HSCT recipient or a stem cell or donor lymphocyte infusion donor (not recorded which). It is not recorded whose cells these are; they may come from a transplant donor.

The V call is TRBV2, the J call TRBJ2-1; 10 bases are a match to TRBD2. Per the germline V gene, CDR1 is SNHLY and CDR2 is FYNNEI. The CDR3 is made up of 15 amino acids. The V segment lost 5 bases and the J segment 8 bases; nucleotides outside the gene matches: 9. CDR3 amino acids: CASSPTSGFTYEQFF. Written as DNA, the CDR3 is TGTGCCAGCAGTCCGACTAGCGGGTTTACCTATGAGCAGTTCTTC.

There are a few counts of this clonotype. V usage is TRBV19 and J usage is TRBJ2-7; D uncertain. With 3 bases removed from V and 5 bases from J, the gap between germline ends came to 20 bases. This CDR3 has 16 residues. Germline CDR1 LNHDA, CDR2 SQIVND (reference sequence). The CDR3 DNA reads as TGTGCCAGTAGTATGACGGCGAGTGGGGTTGGGCACGAGCAGTACTTC. Amino acids: CASSMTASGVGHEQYF.

The V call is TRBV12-3 or TRBV12-4, the J call TRBJ1-1; D uncertain. V lost 7 bases and J 1 base, leaving 19 bases between the germline ends. This CDR3 region has 16 residues. This CDR3 is CASTLLQALSNTEAFF. The CDR3, as DNA: TGTGCCAGCACCTTACTCCAGGCTCTATCGAACACTGAAGCTTTCTTT.

The V call is TRBV19, the J call TRBJ2-3; the D call may be TRBD1 or TRBD2 (5 bases each). The germline V and J ends were trimmed by 4 bases and 9 bases, with 17 bases remaining between them. The germline CDR1 and CDR2 sequences are LNHDA and SQIVND (reference sequence). This CDR3 spans 14 amino acids. CDR3 DNA sequence: TGTGCCAGTAGTACGGGACCAGCCCCCCCAACGCAGTATTTT. This gives the protein CASSTGPAPPTQYF.

This clonotype was recorded a few times. The chain joins TRBV3-1 to TRBJ2-7; D is ambiguous. The CDR3 is 14 amino acids. Trimming took 1 base from V and 3 from J, leaving 10 bases between them. Per germline, CDR1 LGHDT and CDR2 YNNKEL (reference sequence). The CDR3 DNA follows: TGTGCCAGCAGCCAAGCACCTAAGGGCTACGAGCAGTACTTC. Encoded protein: CASSQAPKGYEQYF.

The chain combines TRBV24-1 with TRBJ2-7; D unclear. CDR1 is KGHDR, CDR2 SFDVKD, per germline. V was pared by 3 bases and J by 3 bases, with 5 bases between. There are 12 residues in the CDR3. Here the CDR3 reads CATSDTDYEQYF. The DNA of the CDR3 is TGTGCCACCAGTGATACGGACTACGAGCAGTACTTC.

The gene calls are TRBV12-3 or TRBV12-4 and TRBJ2-5, with TRBD2 matching over 8 bases. CDR3 length: 17 amino acids. The V gene end was trimmed by 6 bases and the J gene end by 2 bases; junction bases not matched to a gene: 14. The CDR3 here is CASSLSIGRGDQETQYF. The CDR3 nucleotides read TGTGCCAGCAGCCTATCTATCGGGCGGGGGGATCAAGAGACCCAGTACTTC.

The V gene is TRBV20-1, the J gene TRBJ2-7; a possible D gene is TRBD1 (5 bases). The V gene's germline CDR1 is DFQATT and CDR2 SNEGSKA (reference sequence). The CDR3 totals 17 residues. Trimming left V 4 bases short and J 1 base short, with 23 bases between. The CDR3 here is CSATVERLGRQSYEQYF. CDR3 DNA: TGCAGTGCTACTGTAGAAAGGCTGGGTCGACAGTCCTACGAGCAGTACTTC.

The chain combines TRBV20-1 with TRBJ2-1; 9 bases are a match to TRBD1. The CDR3 covers 16 residues. Germline CDR1 is DFQATT and CDR2 is SNEGSKA (reference sequence). V lost 0 bases, J lost 0 bases, and 3 bases stayed unmatched. The CDR3 here is CSAREDRGTSYNEQFF. CDR3 DNA sequence: TGCAGTGCTAGAGAGGACAGGGGCACCTCCTACAATGAGCAGTTCTTC.

This clonotype was seen more than once but under ten times. The chain couples TRBV27 to TRBJ2-3; D assignment may be TRBD1 or TRBD2 (7 bases each). The CDR3 is made up of 16 amino acids. Germline lookup yields CDR1 MNHEY and CDR2 SMNVEV (reference sequence). Trimming left V 2 bases short and J 12 bases short, with 24 bases between. The CDR3: CASSLAYPPDREGQYF. CDR3 nucleotides: TGTGCCAGCAGTTTAGCATACCCACCCGACAGGGAGGGACAGTATTTT.

The rearrangement joins TRBV18 to TRBJ1-1, with D perhaps matching TRBD1 (6 bases). The length of the CDR3 is 14 residues. Germline V gives CDR1 KGHSH, CDR2 LQKENI. The V gene lost 6 bases and the J gene lost 4 bases, with 15 bases spanning the gap. The CDR3 DNA reads as TGTGCCAGCTCGCAGCAGGGGCCGCCCACTGAAGCTTTCTTT. It encodes CASSQQGPPTEAFF. Variable domain in full (rest from reference TRBV18 and TRBJ1-1): NAGVMQNPRHLVRRRGQEARLRCSPMKGHSHVYWYRQLPEEGLKFMVYLQKENIIDESGMPKERFSAEFPKEGPSILRIQQVVRGDSAAYFCASSQQGPPTEAFFGQGTRLTVV.

This clonotype turned up a few times. This chain connects TRBV7-2 to TRBJ1-4; D remains unclear. V dropped 3 bases and J dropped 0 bases, with 5 bases sitting between them. From germline, CDR1 is SGHTA and CDR2 FQGNSA. The CDR3 loop spans 14 amino acids. The CDR3 coding sequence is TGTGCCAGCAGCTTTTTTCCAACTAATGAAAAACTGTTTTTT. Translation gives CASSFFPTNEKLFF.

The V call is TRBV30, the J call TRBJ2-3, with a weak D call TRBD2 (5 bases). Germline CDR1 is GTSNPN and CDR2 is SVGIG (reference sequence). The ends were cut back, 4 bases at V and 0 bases at J, with 11 bases in the middle. This CDR3 has 14 amino acids. CDR3 loop: CAWTSGSSTDTQYF. The CDR3 coding sequence is TGTGCCTGGACCAGCGGTTCTAGCACAGATACGCAGTATTTT.

This clonotype has just a few counts. V and J are TRBV18 and TRBJ1-3, with D possibly TRBD1 on 5 matching bases. The V gene lost 0 bases and the J gene lost 3 bases, with 9 bases spanning the gap. This CDR3 has 15 residues. Germline V gives CDR1 KGHSH, CDR2 LQKENI. The DNA for the CDR3 is TGTGCCAGCTCACCACCGTCAGGGCTTGGAAACACCATATATTTT. Amino acids: CASSPPSGLGNTIYF.

In this sample, this clonotype turned up a few times. V and J are TRBV6-5 and TRBJ2-3; D possibly corresponds to TRBD2 (6 bases). CDR1 MNHEY and CDR2 SVGAGI come from the germline V gene. Trimming removed 0 bases at V and 0 bases at J, with 19 bases between. The CDR3 runs to 19 residues. The CDR3 sequence: CASSYSNFKGGFSTDTQYF. The DNA for the CDR3 is TGTGCCAGCAGTTACTCCAACTTTAAGGGAGGTTTTAGCACAGATACGCAGTATTTT.

The V gene is TRBV7-3, the J gene TRBJ2-2, with D unclear. V was pared by 1 base and J by 6 bases, with 6 bases between. There are 13 residues in the CDR3. CDR1 and CDR2 (germline): SGHTA, FQGTGA. CDR3 DNA: TGTGCCAGCAGCTTAATGGATCCCGGGGAGCTGTTTTTT. Translation gives CASSLMDPGELFF.

As DNA, the CDR3 is TGTGCCAGCAGCTTAGGCGGGACTAGCGGGAGTAAGGGCTACGAGCAGTACTTC. Translating it yields CASSLGGTSGSKGYEQYF. The rearrangement uses TRBV7-6 and TRBJ2-7; 14 bases map to TRBD2. In germline, CDR1 is SGHVS, CDR2 FNYEAQ. V was pared by 1 base and J by 3 bases, with 8 bases of the junction left unmatched. This CDR3 is built from 18 residues.

This chain joins TRBV5-1 and TRBJ1-1; 11 bases agree with TRBD1. Germline lookup yields CDR1 SGHRS and CDR2 YFSETQ. The length of the CDR3 is 14 residues. The V gene end was trimmed by 4 bases and the J gene end by 6 bases; junction bases not matched to a gene: 5. CDR3 nucleotides: TGCGCCAGCAGCCCGGACAGGGGGCTGGCTGAAGCTTTCTTT. Amino acids: CASSPDRGLAEAFF.

This clonotype has more than one count but fewer than ten. The chain couples TRBV6-1 to TRBJ2-7, with 14 bases that match TRBD2. V lost 6 bases to trimming and J lost 3 bases; unmatched junction nucleotides: 7. CDR3 length: 16 amino acids. The germline gives CDR1 MNHNS, CDR2 SASEGT. The CDR3 sequence is CASSHLGLAGDYEQYF. The CDR3 DNA is TGTGCCAGCAGCCACCTGGGACTAGCGGGAGACTACGAGCAGTACTTC.

The chain is built from TRBV20-1 and TRBJ2-7; D is perhaps TRBD2 (6 bases). The CDR3 sequence is 16 residues long. From germline, CDR1 is DFQATT and CDR2 SNEGSKA (reference sequence). The ends were cut back, 3 bases at V and 0 bases at J, with 18 bases in the middle. The CDR3 bases are TGCAGTGCTAGTCCTATGGGACTTCCTGACTCCTACGAGCAGTACTTC. Its translation is CSASPMGLPDSYEQYF.

The chain employs TRBV10-3 and TRBJ2-3, with D uncertain. With 1 base removed from V and 1 base from J, the gap between germline ends came to 9 bases. This CDR3 has 15 residues. CDR1 is ENHRY and CDR2 is SYGVKD in the germline V gene. The CDR3, as DNA: TGTGCCATCAGTGAGTGGGCAGAAGGCACAGATACGCAGTATTTT. Translating it yields CAISEWAEGTDTQYF.

The chain employs TRBV20-1 and TRBJ1-5, with D uncertain. Trimming left V 0 bases short and J 1 base short, with 10 bases between. The CDR3 runs 15 residues. Germline V gives CDR1 DFQATT, CDR2 SNEGSKA (reference sequence). The CDR3 is CSAREATDSNQPQHF. In DNA form, the CDR3 reads TGCAGTGCTAGAGAGGCGACTGACAGCAATCAGCCCCAGCATTTT.

Only a few counts were recorded for this clonotype. The chain joins TRBV30 to TRBJ2-1, with D possibly being TRBD2 (5 bases). The CDR3 runs to 16 residues. V lost 2 bases to trimming and J lost 4 bases, with 18 bases between them. Germline V gene lookup returns CDR1 GTSNPN and CDR2 SVGIG (reference sequence). The CDR3 DNA reads as TGTGCCTGGAGTCCACATCGGGAAGTACTTTACAATGAGCAGTTCTTC. Translated: CAWSPHREVLYNEQFF.

The V and J genes are TRBV7-3 and TRBJ2-1; TRBD2 might be the D (5 bases). This CDR3 has 13 residues. Germline assignment: CDR1 SGHTA and CDR2 FQGTGA. V was shortened by 4 bases and J by 10 bases, with 14 bases between the two germline ends. The CDR3 sequence is CASSSVGVDEQFF. CDR3 coding DNA: TGTGCCAGCAGCTCGGTGGGAGTGGACGAGCAGTTCTTC.

The rearrangement joins TRBV6-2 or TRBV6-3 to TRBJ2-3; D might be TRBD2 (5 bases). The CDR3 runs 16 residues. Trimming cost V 0 bases and J 0 bases, with 10 bases left between them. Per the germline V gene, CDR1 is MNHEY and CDR2 is SVGEGT. The CDR3 DNA reads TGTGCCAGCAGTTACTCCAAGCGGACGAGCACAGATACGCAGTATTTT. It encodes CASSYSKRTSTDTQYF.

The chain links TRBV7-9 to TRBJ2-5; 7 bases fit TRBD2. Germline V gives CDR1 SEHNR, CDR2 FQNEAQ (reference sequence). The CDR3 spans 17 residues. V lost 5 bases to trimming and J lost 4 bases; unmatched junction nucleotides: 16. The CDR3 sequence: CASSLNGRTRGPETQYF. The CDR3 nucleotides read TGTGCCAGCAGCCTCAACGGCCGGACTAGAGGGCCAGAGACCCAGTACTTC. Together with reference TRBV7-9 and TRBJ2-5, the CDR3 gives the full variable domain: DTGVSQNPRHKITKRGQNVTFRCDPISEHNRLYWYRQTLGQGPEFLTYFQNEAQLEKSRLLSDRFSAERPKGSFSTLEIQRTEQGDSAMYLCASSLNGRTRGPETQYFGPGTRLLVL.

This clonotype was counted many times. This chain links TRBV27 with TRBJ2-1; either TRBD1 or TRBD2 may supply D (5 bases each). CDR1 and CDR2 from the germline V gene are MNHEY and SMNVEV (reference sequence). The germline V and J ends were trimmed by 3 bases and 7 bases, with 16 bases remaining between them. The CDR3 runs 15 residues. CDR3 residues: CASSFEGQFRNEQFF. DNA for the CDR3: TGTGCCAGCAGTTTTGAGGGGCAGTTTAGGAATGAGCAGTTCTTC.